Below, one T cell receptor (beta chain) is given with its context. This clonotype was detected ten times or more. Its antigen specificity is not known. Per-nucleotide qualities are absent, and no much larger clonotype sits a single base away. The library came from multiplex PCR. TCRdb records Illumina HiSeq 4000 as the sequencer. TCR beta libraries were built with iRepertoire HTBI primers and Arm-PCR amplification of CDR3 regions. PCR products were gel purified before sequencing. Concerning the study's data processing: Gene usage analysis of CDR3 amino acid clonotypes used the 55 to 80 TRBV and 14 to 15 TRBJ segments found across samples. COPE and FqMerger were used to merge filtered high-quality paired reads into contigs. BLAST was used to align contigs to IMGT TRBV, TRBD and TRBJ reference genes, with CDR3 defined following IMGT. Clonotypes above 0.1% frequency were classified as highly expanded clones. Shannon entropy served as the measure of repertoire diversity, while the Gini coefficient captured V-J evenness. Public clonotypes were defined as clonotypes shared by more than one individual. TCRdb took the public reads, trimmed them with fastp at Q25, ran MiXCR for clone calling and kept in-frame beta chains. Here each entry gathers all rows of one CDR3 protein and keeps the most common genes and DNA. In this record, the V and J calls reflect TCRdb's handling and not the investigators' own analysis. Within this sample are about 530,000 distinct CDR3 sequences, with about 16% of them counted one time only. In total, the top ten clones hold 20% to 30% of the sample.

Read against the paper, the sample's time point label means: newly diagnosed GD, antithyroid drugs for less than 3 months. For both TCR sequencing and RNA sequencing, RNA was extracted from PBMCs in TRIzol. The diagnosis of Graves' disease followed American Thyroid Association guidelines. Patients for the study were recruited at an endocrinology department in Xi'an, China. Each patient gave about 8.1 milliliters of peripheral blood, collected in an EDTA anticoagulant tube. Ficoll Paque Plus density gradient separation was used to isolate PBMCs, and no further T cell sorting was done. RNA quality was checked with an Agilent 2100 Bioanalyzer and agarose gel, and concentration with a NanoDrop 2000. The record originates from a study of regulatory T cells in long-lasting Graves disease (dated by TCRdb to the early 2020s). For the wider study: Antithyroid drugs had been taken for less than 3 months by newly diagnosed Graves' disease patients. This study used TCR sequencing and RNA sequencing of peripheral blood to compare persistent Graves' disease patients against newly diagnosed Graves' disease patients. A total of roughly 33 samples were covered by TCR sequencing, comprising some 13 persistent and 20 or so newly diagnosed Graves' disease patients. The study took place in China and was registered as a clinical trial.

Points the paper makes about the study in general: Compared with newly diagnosed patients, patients with persistent Graves' disease had lower TCR Shannon entropy and fewer highly expanded clones, which suggests clonal expansion. Because the primary lesion, thyroid tissue, could not be accessed, the study looked at peripheral blood alone. A larger number of public clonotypes was shared among persistent patients (more than 2,500) than among newly diagnosed patients (approximately 1,000). Sequencing and analysis were restricted to the TCR beta chain. Persistent disease showed preferential use of TRBV28, TRBJ1-2 and TRBJ2-5, whereas newly diagnosed disease favored TRBV20-1 and TRBJ2-1. As a limitation, the authors acknowledged that the small sample size may reduce accuracy.

V gives up 6 bases and J gives up 0 bases, and the segment between their germline ends measures 8 bases. The cysteine opens and the phenylalanine closes a CDR3 of 14 amino acids. Left in the record is the CDR3 DNA by itself, 42 bases read in frame from the first base. The germline V gene supplies CDR1 MNHNS and CDR2 SASEGT. These records were also assigned to another study, of T cells in Graves' hyperthyroidism and ophthalmopathy. The second source states: Stable Graves' hyperthyroidism was defined as the absence of progression to ophthalmopathy over 18 months of follow-up. The hyperthyroidism patients were between 18 and 65 years old and newly diagnosed, with a disease duration of less than 2 months. Patients with uncontrolled infections, other autoimmune diseases, pregnancy or lactation were excluded. Diagnoses were based on clinical symptoms, serum thyroxine and TRAb, thyroid ultrasound and orbital computed tomography. The TCR CDR3 was subjected to a first round of RT-PCR using the HTBI primer set and the Qiagen OneStep RT-PCR kit. Most expanded thyroid clonotypes (frequency above 0.001) were also detected in blood, a finding suggesting that blood repertoires may reflect thyroid immune responses. Ophthalmopathy was separated from stable hyperthyroidism by a 13 V-J signature model, with approximately 86% sensitivity and 81% to 82% specificity obtained in cross-validation and 80%/75% obtained in testing. In validation, progression to ophthalmopathy was predicted by the model with about 70% sensitivity and nearly 75% specificity, a median of about 6.8 months before onset. To identify distinguishing TCR V-J signatures, a discovery cohort of about 100 patients was used, comprising 40 to 45 with Graves' ophthalmopathy and roughly 60 with stable Graves' hyperthyroidism. Prospective prediction of ophthalmopathy was tested in an independent validation cohort consisting of under 20 hyperthyroidism patients and around 17 patients who later progressed to ophthalmopathy. The 90 or so discovery patients were randomly split 7:3 into training and test sets. In addition, the study compared T-cell repertoires in thyroid tissue and in blood from a handful of Graves' hyperthyroidism patients. Once sampling was done, hyperthyroidism patients were given methimazole at a starting dose of 30 mg daily, whereas ophthalmopathy patients were given high-dose intravenous methylprednisolone. A second multiplex PCR round built the libraries, followed by size selection and purification. Paired-end sequencing of the libraries was performed with 100 bp reads on an Illumina HiSeq2000. SOAPnuke was used to process the raw data, throwing out any read that contained adapters or uncalled bases, had a mean Phred below 15, or lacked an exact constant-primer or identifier match. High-quality paired reads were merged with COPE v1.2.5, and unique nucleotide sequences were defined as clonotypes. Clonotypes were aligned to IMGT TRBV, TRBD and TRBJ reference segments using MiTCR v1.1. Only V-J combinations with frequency above 0.0001, covering 99% to 99.2% of repertoires, were analysed. A TCS score was defined as the ratio between F50 (clonal expansion) and ExV (chaos), using BLOSUM62-based TCRdist between CDR3 peptides within each V-J. Welch's t-statistics and random forest reduced roughly 530 V-J features to 10 to 15, which were used in a naive Bayes classifier (R e1071). No statistical method was used to set the sample size in advance, and investigators knew the group allocation. The paper reports TCR Vbeta CDR3 sequencing of approximately 140 peripheral blood samples: around 41 ophthalmopathy, roughly 80 hyperthyroidism and around 17 progressor patients.

This sequence was found in a woman aged 40 to 65 with Graves disease. Donor details come from another sample of the same person, matched by shared clones. Material: peripheral blood mononuclear cells (PBMCs), obtained at new diagnosis, from a patient treated with antithyroid drugs. The chain is encoded by TRBV6-1 joined to TRBJ1-4; the best D guess is TRBD1, with 5 bases matching. The CDR3 reads as follows: CASSRGATNEKLFF. The nucleotide sequence is TGTGCCAGCAGCCGAGGGGCAACTAATGAAAAACTGTTTTTT.